This T cell receptor (beta chain) originates from a study of response to subunit inactivated influenza vaccine. Overall study findings and caveats: The authors put forward the suggestion that each seasonal influenza vaccination may bring in only a limited number of new T cells.

After removal of 0 bases from V and 0 bases from J, the junction contained 6 bases not matched to a gene. The CDR3 runs to 16 residues. The germline V gene encodes CDR1 DFQATT and CDR2 SNEGSKA (reference sequence). Via MiXCR, TCRdb re-called the RT-PCR reads, giving one row per CDR3 protein. Seen here are more than 400,000 distinct CDR3 sequences, about 7.2% observed once, and the top ten hold around 13%. In its sample, this clonotype was seen many times. Its antigen is not identified. The rearrangement uses TRBV20-1 and TRBJ2-3; TRBD1 aligns across 7 bases. The sample was PBMCs from blood, taken around 25 months after vaccination. The source is a man between 50 and 75 years old who received an inactivated influenza vaccine. The CDR3 loop reads CSARDTGAFSTDTQYF. For the CDR3, the DNA is TGCAGTGCTAGAGATACAGGGGCTTTTAGCACAGATACGCAGTATTTT.